This TCR beta chain emerged from a study of OX40 agonist ivuxolimab in advanced cancers. The wider study: Allowance was made for prior anti-PD-1, anti-PD-L1 or anti-CTLA-4 therapy, and around 41% had some. Three partial responders included one hepatocellular carcinoma patient and two cutaneous melanoma patients.

Findings and limits, study-wide: Undetermined was the antigen specificity of the expanded peripheral T cells.

Germline V gene lookup returns CDR1 LNHNV and CDR2 YYDKDF (reference sequence). Trimming took 8 bases from V and 1 from J, leaving 24 bases between them. The CDR3 sequence is 17 residues long. A word on this clone: The antigen is unknown.

TCRdb's copy holds only in-frame clones and misses some; the assay was immunoSEQ multiplex PCR. The sample includes roughly 74,000 clones, about 89% of them seen just once. The receptor was derived from an adult with an advanced solid tumor such as melanoma, head and neck, liver or kidney cancer. The chain carries TRBV15 and TRBJ2-7; a weak D match, TRBD1 (6 bases). Sequencing was performed on CD4+ or CD8+ T cells sorted from blood, taken in a trial of the OX40 agonist ivuxolimab. As DNA, the CDR3 is TGTGCCACCGAAAATCTAATACAGGGTGGACCTTCCTACGAGCAGTACTTC. Translation gives CATENLIQGGPSYEQYF.